A single sample is the source of the 23 T cell receptor beta chains below, sequenced in a study of Graves' ophthalmopathy and Graves' hyperthyroidism. RNA transcripts served as template for amplifying TCR beta CDR3 sequences. The first-round RT-PCR employed HTBI primers together with the Qiagen OneStep RT-PCR kit. A multiplex PCR was then performed as the second round. TCRdb re-called the multiplex PCR reads through MiXCR, storing one row per CDR3 protein. The sample carries about 1.1 million distinct CDR3 sequences, 36% recorded once. The sample was peripheral blood or thyroid tissue (not recorded which). Every receptor here comes from an adult man with Graves' hyperthyroidism.

Concerning this clonotype: A much larger clone sits a single nucleotide away, making a read error possible. This likely comes from a read error, as the CDR3 has no conserved phenylalanine or tryptophan at its end. This chain connects TRBV20-1 to TRBJ1-1; TRBD1 matches 11 bases. Unmatched junction bases numbered 12, after V lost 6 bases and J lost 0 bases. The germline CDR1 and CDR2 sequences are DFQATT and SNEGSKA (reference sequence). This CDR3 is 17 amino acids long. The CDR3 nucleotides read TGCAGTGCCCCCAGGAGGGACAGGGGGGTGGTGAACACTGAAGCTTTCGTT. As protein: CSAPRRDRGVVNTEAFV.

This clonotype was counted only a few times. This chain uses TRBV10-3 with TRBJ2-5; weak D call: TRBD2 (6 bases). The end of the DNA aligns better with TRBJ2-1, so the J call may be wrong. Germline V gene lookup returns CDR1 ENHRY and CDR2 SYGVKD. There are 15 residues in the CDR3. The CDR3, as DNA: TGTGCCATCAGTGAGATCGGGAGCGAAGGTGATGAGCAGTTCTTC. This codes for CAISEIGSEGDEQFF.

Here the CDR3 reads CAGGRRRPYEQYF. DNA of the CDR3: TGCGCCGGGGGGCGACGACGGCCCTACGAGCAGTACTTC. The V and J genes are TRBV10-1 and TRBJ2-7; D tentatively fits TRBD1 or TRBD2 (6 bases each). The V gene's germline CDR1 is WNHNN and CDR2 SYGVQD (reference sequence). The CDR3 loop spans 13 amino acids. Trimming removed 11 bases at V and 2 bases at J, with 16 bases between.

In its sample, this clonotype was seen many times. This chain connects TRBV11-2 to TRBJ2-7; D possibly corresponds to TRBD1 (6 bases). Germline V lookup: CDR1 SGHAT, CDR2 FQNNGV. The CDR3 is 14 residues long. V shed 1 base and J shed 7 bases, with 14 bases lying between them. The CDR3: CASSLGRTGMEQYF. CDR3 DNA sequence: TGTGCCAGCAGCTTAGGAAGAACAGGGATGGAGCAGTACTTC.

This clonotype was found many times. This chain connects TRBV29-1 to TRBJ2-7; a weak D match, TRBD1 (5 bases). CDR1 is SQVTM, CDR2 ANQGSEA, per germline. V lost 6 bases to trimming and J lost 0 bases, with 9 bases between them. The CDR3 is 12 residues long. This CDR3 reads CSVRTHSYEQYF. In nucleotides, the CDR3 is TGCAGCGTACGGACACACTCCTACGAGCAGTACTTC.

This clonotype was detected a few times. The CDR3 is CSARDLRRDYEQYF. CDR3 sequence (DNA): TGCAGTGCTAGAGATCTAAGGAGGGACTACGAGCAGTACTTC. The chain uses TRBV20-1 and TRBJ2-7; D possibly corresponds to TRBD2 (6 bases). Between the trimmed V and J ends, which lost 0 bases and 3 bases, there was a span of 12 bases. CDR1 is DFQATT and CDR2 is SNEGSKA in the germline V gene (reference sequence). CDR3 length: 14 residues.

This clonotype was recorded many times. The CDR3 reads CASKTGFYGYTF. The CDR3 region has the DNA TGTGCCAGCAAGACGGGTTTCTATGGCTACACCTTC. The gene calls are TRBV7-2 and TRBJ1-2; unclear D gene. The V and J ends lost 7 bases and 4 bases respectively, with 10 bases between them. CDR3 size: 12 residues. Germline assignment: CDR1 SGHTA and CDR2 FQGNSA.

The rearrangement uses TRBV5-1 and TRBJ2-2; no clear D. CDR1 SGHRS and CDR2 YFSETQ come from the germline V gene. The CDR3 covers 13 residues. V lost 6 bases to trimming and J lost 3 bases, with 9 bases between them. The CDR3 DNA reads as TGCGCCAGCATGGAGTTGGACACCGGGGAGCTGTTTTTT. Protein: CASMELDTGELFF. Full variable domain (rest looked up from reference TRBV5-1 and TRBJ2-2): KAGVTQTPRYLIKTRGQQVTLSCSPISGHRSVSWYQQTPGQGLQFLFEYFSETQRNKGNFPGRFSGRQFSNSRSEMNVSTLELGDSALYLCASMELDTGELFFGEGSRLTVL.

This clonotype was detected ten times or more. The V and J genes are TRBV10-3 and TRBJ1-1, with D possibly TRBD1 on 6 matching bases. This CDR3 has 13 amino acids. Trimming pared 4 bases from V and 5 bases from J, leaving 11 bases between. Per the germline V gene, CDR1 is ENHRY and CDR2 is SYGVKD. CDR3 residues: CAISVTGTTEAFF. DNA of the CDR3: TGTGCCATCAGTGTTACAGGGACTACTGAAGCTTTCTTT.

Points on this clonotype: Mismatch with germline at one junction end may stem from a read error. This chain uses TRBV10-2 with TRBJ1-1, with no clear D. The CDR3 extends over 16 amino acids. Germline loops: CDR1 WSHSY, CDR2 SAAADI. DNA for the CDR3: TGTGCCAGCAGTTACCTTCCCACAGTTTGGGACACTGAAGCTTTCTTT. It codes for CASSYLPTVWDTEAFF.

This clonotype was seen at least ten times. The V gene is TRBV7-9, the J gene TRBJ1-6; a possible D gene is TRBD1 (5 bases). The germline gives CDR1 SEHNR, CDR2 FQNEAQ (reference sequence). The V and J ends lost 4 bases and 3 bases respectively, with 13 bases between them. The CDR3 sequence is 16 residues long. CDR3 bases: TGTGCCAGCAGCTCGTGGGGGGGAATCTATAATTCACCCCTCCACTTT. This translates into CASSSWGGIYNSPLHF.

This clonotype was picked up many times. This sequence joins TRBV7-9 and TRBJ2-7; the D call may be TRBD1 or TRBD2 (5 bases each). The CDR3 totals 14 residues. V was pared by 4 bases and J by 2 bases, with 12 bases between. Germline CDR1 is SEHNR and CDR2 is FQNEAQ (reference sequence). CDR3 loop: CASSSRDGPYEQYF. The CDR3 bases are TGTGCCAGCAGCTCCCGGGACGGACCCTACGAGCAGTACTTC.

This clonotype was seen a few times. This chain joins TRBV7-9 and TRBJ2-7; perhaps TRBD2 as D (6 bases). This CDR3 contains 15 residues. Germline loops: CDR1 SEHNR, CDR2 FQNEAQ (reference sequence). Trimming pared 1 base from V and 7 bases from J, leaving 17 bases between. The CDR3 sequence: CASSLVITGGGEQYF. The CDR3 DNA is TGTGCCAGCAGCTTAGTCATTACTGGCGGAGGGGAGCAGTACTTC.

This clonotype was seen ten or more times. The chain employs TRBV10-3 and TRBJ1-1; D perhaps matches TRBD1 (5 bases). Per germline, CDR1 ENHRY and CDR2 SYGVKD. V was clipped by 10 bases and J by 4 bases, with 22 bases between them. CDR3 length equals 15 residues. Here the CDR3 DNA reads TGTGCCAGCAGCCCATCCCCCAGGGTGAGCACTGAAGCTTTCTTT. Encoded protein: CASSPSPRVSTEAFF.

The chain links TRBV29-1 to TRBJ1-2, with 8 positions matching TRBD1. The ends lost 2 bases at V and 3 bases at J; junction bases unmatched: 5. This CDR3 contains 14 residues. Germline V gene lookup returns CDR1 SQVTM and CDR2 ANQGSEA. CDR3 coding DNA: TGCAGCGTTGAAAGTCAGGGGGCTTACTATGGCTACACCTTC. It is translated as CSVESQGAYYGYTF.

This clonotype came up many times. The chain employs TRBV25-1 and TRBJ1-6; 8 nucleotides align to TRBD1. CDR1 is MGHDK and CDR2 is SYGVNS in the germline V gene. J gave up 9 bases and V 3 bases, and 1 base lay outside the gene matches. This CDR3 has 13 amino acids. CDR3 in amino acids: CASSEGTGSPLHF. The CDR3 DNA follows: TGTGCCAGCAGTGAGGGGACAGGTTCACCCCTCCACTTT.

Comments on this clonotype: A much more abundant neighbour one base away suggests this may be a read error. No conserved phenylalanine or tryptophan is present at the end of the CDR3, so a read error is the likely explanation. V gene TRBV11-1 combines with J gene TRBJ1-3; 8 nucleotides match TRBD1. This CDR3 region has 14 residues. V trimming: 3 bases; J trimming: 4 bases; junction bases outside the gene matches: 2. The V gene's germline CDR1 is SGHAT and CDR2 FQDESV (reference sequence). DNA for the CDR3: TGTGCCAGCAGCTTCAGGGGGCACGGAAACACCATATATTCT. Its translation is CASSFRGHGNTIYS.

A remark on this clonotype: Given a much more abundant clone one base away, this may be a read error. The chain links TRBV19 to TRBJ1-5; D ambiguous. The CDR3 runs to 16 residues. V shed 3 bases and J shed 2 bases, with 14 bases lying between them. The germline CDR1 and CDR2 sequences are LNHDA and SQIVND (reference sequence). CDR3 bases: TGTGCCAGTAGTATGGTGGTGGAACAGCGCAATCAGCCCCAGCATTTT. It codes for CASSMVVEQRNQPQHF.

The table lists this clonotype with many counts. The rearrangement joins TRBV20-1 to TRBJ2-5, with 11 bases fitting TRBD2. CDR1 and CDR2 from the germline V gene are DFQATT and SNEGSKA (reference sequence). The CDR3 length is 16 residues. The trim removed 1 base at V and 3 bases at J, leaving 7 bases unmatched. CDR3 nucleotides: TGCAGTGCTAGAGCGCTGACTAGCGGGACAAAAGAGACCCAGTACTTC. Translated: CSARALTSGTKETQYF.

This chain connects TRBV20-1 to TRBJ1-1, with D possibly matching TRBD1 (6 bases). The CDR3 runs to 13 residues. Trimming left V 8 bases short and J 0 bases short, with 13 bases between. Germline CDR1 reads DFQATT; CDR2 reads SNEGSKA (reference sequence). This CDR3 reads CSYGGGLNTEAFF. In DNA form, the CDR3 reads TGCAGTTACGGCGGGGGCCTGAACACTGAAGCTTTCTTT.

Points on this clonotype: Its ends do not fully match the called genes, so a read error is possible. The chain employs TRBV10-3 and TRBJ1-5; no firm D call. CDR1 is ENHRY, CDR2 SYGVKD, per germline. The CDR3 is made up of 10 amino acids. The CDR3 region has the DNA TGTGCCAGCAGTTTAGGCGCCGAGCATTTT. The encoded protein is CASSLGAEHF.

This clonotype was seen many times. This chain links TRBV20-1 with TRBJ1-2; D uncertain. The CDR3 has 12 residues. Trimming shortened V by 2 bases and J by 4 bases, and 8 bases separated the two germline ends. Germline V gene lookup returns CDR1 DFQATT and CDR2 SNEGSKA (reference sequence). CDR3 sequence (DNA): TGCAGTGCTAGAACCGGGTCCTATGGCTACACCTTC. Protein product: CSARTGSYGYTF.

The chain carries TRBV7-2 and TRBJ1-1; D is undetermined. CDR1 is SGHTA and CDR2 is FQGNSA in the germline V gene. V was trimmed by 1 base and J by 5 bases, leaving 23 bases between them. The CDR3 spans 18 residues. CDR3 residues: CASSLVGREGPAETEAFF. In DNA form, the CDR3 reads TGTGCCAGCAGCTTAGTTGGGCGCGAAGGGCCCGCAGAAACTGAAGCTTTCTTT.